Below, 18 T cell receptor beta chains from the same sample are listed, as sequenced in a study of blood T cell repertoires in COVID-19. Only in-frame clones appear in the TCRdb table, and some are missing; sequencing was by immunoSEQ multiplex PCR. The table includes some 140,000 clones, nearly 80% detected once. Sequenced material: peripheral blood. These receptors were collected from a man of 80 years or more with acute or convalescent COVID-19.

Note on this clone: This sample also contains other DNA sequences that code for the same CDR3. The CDR3 reads CAISDSGRSNQPQHF. CDR3 bases: TGTGCCATCAGTGACTCAGGGAGGAGCAATCAGCCCCAGCATTTT. The chain combines TRBV10-3 with TRBJ1-5; a weak D match, TRBD1 (5 bases). The V end was cut by 3 bases, the J end by 1 base, with 10 bases between. The CDR3 loop spans 15 amino acids. CDR1 is ENHRY and CDR2 is SYGVKD in the germline V gene.

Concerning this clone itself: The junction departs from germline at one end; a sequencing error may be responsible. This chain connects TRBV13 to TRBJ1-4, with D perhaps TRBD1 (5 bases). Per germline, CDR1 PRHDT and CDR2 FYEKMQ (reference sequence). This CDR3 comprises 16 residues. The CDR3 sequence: CASTLRRGGANEKLFF. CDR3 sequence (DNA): TGTGCCAGCACCTTACGACGCGGGGGAGCTAATGAAAAACTGTTTTTT. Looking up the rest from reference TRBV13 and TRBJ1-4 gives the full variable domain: AAGVIQSPRHLIKEKRETATLKCYPIPRHDTVYWYQQGPGQDPQFLISFYEKMQSDKGSIPDRFSAQQFSDYHSELNMSSLELGDSALYFCASTLRRGGANEKLFFGSGTQLSVL.

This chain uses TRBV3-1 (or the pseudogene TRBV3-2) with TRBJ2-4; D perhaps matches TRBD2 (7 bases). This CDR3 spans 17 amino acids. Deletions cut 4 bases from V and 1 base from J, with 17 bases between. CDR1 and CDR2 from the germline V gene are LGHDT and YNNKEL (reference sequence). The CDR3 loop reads CASSLTLEGGAKNIQYF. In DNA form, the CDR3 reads TGTGCCAGCAGCCTCACTTTAGAGGGGGGGGCCAAAAACATTCAGTACTTC.

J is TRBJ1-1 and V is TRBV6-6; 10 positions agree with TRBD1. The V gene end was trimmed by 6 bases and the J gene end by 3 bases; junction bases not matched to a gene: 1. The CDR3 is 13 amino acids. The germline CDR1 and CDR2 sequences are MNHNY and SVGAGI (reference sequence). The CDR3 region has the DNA TGTGCCAGCAGCGACAGGGGGCACACTGAAGCTTTCTTT. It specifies CASSDRGHTEAFF.

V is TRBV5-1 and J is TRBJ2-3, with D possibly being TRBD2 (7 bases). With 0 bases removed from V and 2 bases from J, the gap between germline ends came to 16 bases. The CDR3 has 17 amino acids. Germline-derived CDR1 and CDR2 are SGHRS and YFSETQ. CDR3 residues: CASSLARWGGLTDTQYF. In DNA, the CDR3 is TGCGCCAGCAGCTTGGCTCGTTGGGGGGGCCTCACAGATACGCAGTATTTT.

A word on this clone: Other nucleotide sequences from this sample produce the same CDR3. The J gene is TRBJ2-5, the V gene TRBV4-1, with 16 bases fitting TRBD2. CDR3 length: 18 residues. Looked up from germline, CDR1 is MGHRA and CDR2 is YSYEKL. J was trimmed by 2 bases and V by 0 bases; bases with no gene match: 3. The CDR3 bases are TGCGCCAGCAGCCAAGATACGGGACTAGCGGGGGGGCAAGAGACCCAGTACTTC. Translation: CASSQDTGLAGGQETQYF.

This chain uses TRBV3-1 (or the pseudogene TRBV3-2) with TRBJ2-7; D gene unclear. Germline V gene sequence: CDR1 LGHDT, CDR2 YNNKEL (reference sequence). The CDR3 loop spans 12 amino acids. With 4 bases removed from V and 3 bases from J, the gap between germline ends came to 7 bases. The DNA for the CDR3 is TGTGCCAGCAGCCCCGGCGGCTACGAGCAGTACGTC. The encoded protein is CASSPGGYEQYV.

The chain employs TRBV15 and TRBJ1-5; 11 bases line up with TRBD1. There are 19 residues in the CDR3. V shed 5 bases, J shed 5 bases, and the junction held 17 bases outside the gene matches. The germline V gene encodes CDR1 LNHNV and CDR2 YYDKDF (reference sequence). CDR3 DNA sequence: TGTGCCACCAGCCAGATGATCCCCTCGGACAGGGGGCTCTATCAGCCCCAGCATTTT. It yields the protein CATSQMIPSDRGLYQPQHF.

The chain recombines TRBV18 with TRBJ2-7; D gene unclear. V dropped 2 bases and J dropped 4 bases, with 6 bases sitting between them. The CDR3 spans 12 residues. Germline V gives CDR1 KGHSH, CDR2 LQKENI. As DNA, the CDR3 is TGTGCCAGCTCACCAACAGATTACGAGCAGTACTTC. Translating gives CASSPTDYEQYF.

The DNA for the CDR3 is TGTGCCACCCGGGACAGGGGAGGAACCCTCAATCAGCCCCAGCATTTT. Encoded protein: CATRDRGGTLNQPQHF. This chain uses TRBV10-3 with TRBJ1-5; TRBD1 matches at 10 bases. The CDR3 contains 16 residues. V dropped 10 bases and J dropped 3; count of bases not matched to a gene: 12. Germline values: CDR1 ENHRY, CDR2 SYGVKD.

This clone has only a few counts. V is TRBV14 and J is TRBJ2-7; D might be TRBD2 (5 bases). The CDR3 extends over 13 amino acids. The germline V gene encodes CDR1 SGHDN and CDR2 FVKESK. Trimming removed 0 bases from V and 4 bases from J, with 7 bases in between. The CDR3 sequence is CASSQECGYEQYV. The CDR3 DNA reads TGTGCCAGCAGCCAAGAGTGCGGGTACGAGCAGTACGTC.

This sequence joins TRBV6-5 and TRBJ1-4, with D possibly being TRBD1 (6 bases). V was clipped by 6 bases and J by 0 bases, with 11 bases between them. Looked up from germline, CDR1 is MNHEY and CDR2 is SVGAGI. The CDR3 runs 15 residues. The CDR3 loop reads CASRGRGATNEKLFF. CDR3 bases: TGTGCCAGCAGGGGCAGGGGAGCAACTAATGAAAAACTGTTTTTT.

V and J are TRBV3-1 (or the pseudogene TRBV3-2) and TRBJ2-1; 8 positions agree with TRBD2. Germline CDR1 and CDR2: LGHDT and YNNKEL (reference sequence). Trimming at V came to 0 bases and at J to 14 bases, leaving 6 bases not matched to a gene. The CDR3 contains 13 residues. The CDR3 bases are TGTGCCAGCAGCCAAGATAGTGGGACTAGGGAGTTCTTC. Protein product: CASSQDSGTREFF.

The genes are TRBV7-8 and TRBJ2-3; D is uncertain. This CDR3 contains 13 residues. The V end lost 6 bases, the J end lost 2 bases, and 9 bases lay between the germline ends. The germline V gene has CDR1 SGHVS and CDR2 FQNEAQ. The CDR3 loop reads CASSFPSTDTQYF. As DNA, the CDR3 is TGTGCCAGCAGTTTTCCTTCCACAGATACGCAGTATTTT.

As DNA, the CDR3 is TGTGCCAGTAGTTTCACTAGCGGGGGAATTCAGTACTTC. Amino acids: CASSFTSGGIQYF. The chain carries TRBV19 and TRBJ2-4, with TRBD2 matching 11 bases. V was pared by 5 bases and J by 10 bases, with 4 bases of the junction left unmatched. This CDR3 is built from 13 residues. The V gene's germline CDR1 is LNHDA and CDR2 SQIVND (reference sequence).

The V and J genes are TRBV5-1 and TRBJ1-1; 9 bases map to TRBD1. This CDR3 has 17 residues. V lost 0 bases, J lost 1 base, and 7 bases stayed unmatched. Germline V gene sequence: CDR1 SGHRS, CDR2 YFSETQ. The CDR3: CASSLAITGGRNTEAFF. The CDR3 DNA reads TGCGCCAGCAGCTTGGCCATCACAGGGGGCCGGAACACTGAAGCTTTCTTT.

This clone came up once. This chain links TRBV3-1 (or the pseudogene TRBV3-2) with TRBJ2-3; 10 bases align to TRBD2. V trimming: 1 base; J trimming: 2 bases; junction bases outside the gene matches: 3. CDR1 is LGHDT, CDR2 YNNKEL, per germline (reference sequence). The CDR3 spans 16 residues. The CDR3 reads CASSQGTSGTTDTQYF. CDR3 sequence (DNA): TGTGCCAGCAGCCAAGGGACTAGCGGCACCACAGATACGCAGTATTTT.

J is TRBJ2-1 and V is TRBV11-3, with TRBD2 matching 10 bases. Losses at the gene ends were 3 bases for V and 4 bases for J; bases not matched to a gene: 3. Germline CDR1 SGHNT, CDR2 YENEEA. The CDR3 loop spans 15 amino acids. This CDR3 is CASSFSGGPYNEQFF. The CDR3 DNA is TGTGCCAGCAGCTTTAGCGGGGGGCCTTACAATGAGCAGTTCTTC.